Listed here are 28 T cell receptor beta chains from one sample, sequenced in a study of cytomegalovirus exposure and HLA in healthy donors. 60 Vbeta and 13 Jbeta primers were used in PCR. TCRdb's copy holds only in-frame clones and misses some; the assay was immunoSEQ multiplex PCR. This sample yields around 150,000 clones, of which approximately 77% are seen a single time; 7.4% belongs to the top ten. Sequencing used PBMCs. The receptors here all came from a male donor in good health and CMV-seropositive.

This chain joins TRBV18 and TRBJ1-5; 11 nucleotides align to TRBD1. CDR1 is KGHSH, CDR2 LQKENI, per germline. The junction had 8 bases not matched to a gene; V was cut back by 3 bases and J by 4 bases. The CDR3 length is 17 residues. The CDR3 nucleotides read TGTGCCAGCTCACCCCAGGACAGGGGGCTGGGGAATCAGCCCCAGCATTTT. Translation: CASSPQDRGLGNQPQHF.

The chain joins TRBV18 to TRBJ2-4; perhaps TRBD2 as D (6 bases). Germline assignment: CDR1 KGHSH and CDR2 LQKENI. The CDR3 has 16 amino acids. With 0 bases removed from V and 0 bases from J, the gap between germline ends came to 9 bases. The CDR3 is CASSPPSGVAKNIQYF. The CDR3 DNA sequence: TGTGCCAGCTCACCACCGTCGGGGGTAGCCAAAAACATTCAGTACTTC.

This clone is a singleton in its sample. This sequence joins TRBV30 and TRBJ1-1, with 7 bases identical to TRBD1. V trimming: 8 bases; J trimming: 7 bases; junction bases outside the gene matches: 10. The CDR3 length is 12 residues. The V gene's germline CDR1 is GTSNPN and CDR2 SVGIG (reference sequence). CDR3 nucleotides: TGTGCCAGAGAAACAGGGGCGGGTGAAGCTTTCTTT. Residues: CARETGAGEAFF.

The rearrangement uses TRBV10-1 and TRBJ1-5; 9 positions agree with TRBD1. CDR1 is WNHNN, CDR2 SYGVQD, per germline (reference sequence). CDR3 length: 19 amino acids. The CDR3 reads CGSNPWTGVSVWSNQPQHF. The DNA of the CDR3 is TGCGGAAGCAACCCTTGGACAGGGGTTTCAGTTTGGAGCAATCAGCCCCAGCATTTT.

This chain uses TRBV6-5 with TRBJ1-2; 9 bases are a match to TRBD1. The CDR3 length is 15 residues. V shed 5 bases, J shed 8 bases, and the junction held 12 bases outside the gene matches. CDR1 and CDR2 from the germline V gene are MNHEY and SVGAGI. CDR3 coding DNA: TGTGCCAGCAGTAGAACAGGGGGCCGAGAGAGAGGCTACACCTTC. This translates into CASSRTGGRERGYTF.

The V call is TRBV5-1, the J call TRBJ1-3; 9 positions match TRBD1. The CDR3 is 17 residues long. The V gene's germline CDR1 is SGHRS and CDR2 YFSETQ. V was clipped by 2 bases and J by 2 bases; unmatched bases: 8. CDR3 region: CASSFQPGQGAGNTIYF. The CDR3 DNA reads as TGCGCCAGCAGCTTCCAACCGGGACAGGGTGCTGGAAACACCATATATTTT.

The chain links TRBV4-1 to TRBJ2-5, with 7 bases aligning to TRBD2. The J segment lost 2 bases and the V segment lost 1 base, leaving 7 bases of the junction unmatched. The CDR3 extends over 16 amino acids. Germline-derived CDR1 and CDR2 are MGHRA and YSYEKL. This CDR3 reads CASSQVGRGSQETQYF. The CDR3 region has the DNA TGCGCCAGCAGCCAAGTCGGGCGGGGGTCTCAAGAGACCCAGTACTTC.

V is TRBV7-2 and J is TRBJ2-3; 8 nucleotides align to TRBD2. V shed 4 bases, J shed 2 bases, and the junction held 8 bases outside the gene matches. Germline values: CDR1 SGHTA, CDR2 FQGNSA. The CDR3 length is 16 residues. CDR3 region: CASSYRGGRLTDTQYF. Written as DNA, the CDR3 is TGTGCCAGCAGCTACCGCGGGGGGCGCCTCACAGATACGCAGTATTTT.

The J gene is TRBJ2-5, the V gene TRBV5-4; 9 nucleotides line up with TRBD2. V shed 4 bases, J shed 5 bases, and the junction held 12 bases outside the gene matches. The CDR3 length is 16 residues. Per germline, CDR1 SGHNT and CDR2 YYREEE (reference sequence). The CDR3 DNA sequence: TGTGCCAGCAGCCGCCCGGGAGCGGGGGGTTTGGAGACCCAGTACTTC. This sequence encodes CASSRPGAGGLETQYF.

J is TRBJ2-7 and V is TRBV16; a weak D match, TRBD2 (7 bases). Germline CDR1 KGHSY, CDR2 FQNENV. Trimming took 1 base from V and 4 from J, leaving 14 bases between them. The CDR3 sequence is 15 residues long. CDR3 sequence: CASSQWGGVDYEQYF. The CDR3 nucleotides are TGTGCCAGCAGCCAATGGGGGGGCGTTGATTACGAGCAGTACTTC.

The rearrangement joins TRBV19 to TRBJ2-7; possible D gene TRBD2, 5 bases. CDR1 LNHDA and CDR2 SQIVND come from the germline V gene (reference sequence). CDR3 size: 15 residues. The V end lost 3 bases, the J end lost 1 base, and 13 bases lay between the germline ends. CDR3 region: CASSMVASGSYEQYF. The CDR3 DNA is TGTGCCAGTAGTATGGTCGCCAGCGGTTCCTACGAGCAGTACTTC.

The rearrangement uses TRBV4-1 and TRBJ2-3; 14 nucleotides line up with TRBD2. From germline, CDR1 is MGHRA and CDR2 YSYEKL. The CDR3 is 17 amino acids. Germline trimming cut 4 bases from V and 3 bases from J; bases unmatched to any gene: 6. CDR3 protein: CASSRGGLAGGTDTQYF. As DNA, the CDR3 is TGCGCCAGCAGCCGGGGAGGACTAGCGGGGGGAACAGATACGCAGTATTTT.

The chain carries TRBV9 and TRBJ2-2; TRBD2 matches 8 bases. This CDR3 has 17 residues. Germline V lookup: CDR1 SGDLS, CDR2 YYNGEE. The V segment lost 4 bases and the J segment 4 bases; nucleotides outside the gene matches: 12. In nucleotides, the CDR3 is TGTGCCAGCAGCACGGACTATCCCGGGAGGGGCACCGGGGAGCTGTTTTTT. This encodes CASSTDYPGRGTGELFF.

The chain recombines TRBV6-1 with TRBJ1-5; TRBD1 is a possible D gene (6 bases). The CDR3 is made up of 14 amino acids. Germline V gives CDR1 MNHNS, CDR2 SASEGT. Between the trimmed V and J ends, which lost 6 bases and 5 bases, there was a span of 14 bases. In DNA, the CDR3 is TGTGCCAGCAGCTCCCAGGGGAACCATCAGCCCCAGCATTTT. It codes for CASSSQGNHQPQHF.

This rearrangement joins TRBV7-8 to TRBJ2-7, with D possibly matching TRBD2 (6 bases). The CDR3 is 15 residues long. V lost 0 bases, J lost 1 base, and 10 bases lay in between. Germline V CDR1 and CDR2: SGHVS, FQNEAQ. The CDR3 reads CASSLALGTSYEQYF. CDR3 in DNA: TGTGCCAGCAGCTTAGCTTTGGGGACTTCCTACGAGCAGTACTTC.

CDR3 region: CASSLVGESSYEQYF. DNA for the CDR3: TGTGCCAGCAGCTTGGTCGGGGAGAGCTCCTACGAGCAGTACTTC. The chain combines TRBV5-6 with TRBJ2-7; D possibly corresponds to TRBD2 (5 bases). V lost 0 bases, J lost 0 bases, and 10 bases lay in between. The CDR3 runs to 15 residues. Germline V gene lookup returns CDR1 SGHDT and CDR2 YYEEEE.

The V gene is TRBV19, the J gene TRBJ2-2; TRBD2 aligns across 10 bases. The CDR3 consists of 15 residues. The germline V gene encodes CDR1 LNHDA and CDR2 SQIVND (reference sequence). With V trimmed by 8 bases and J by 4 bases, 7 bases remained unmatched. As DNA, the CDR3 is TGTGCCAGTCGATTAGCGGGGGGAGTCACCGGGGAGCTGTTTTTT. It encodes CASRLAGGVTGELFF.

The rearrangement links TRBV27 to TRBJ1-6, with TRBD1 identical over 10 bases. The CDR3 is 13 residues long. CDR1 MNHEY and CDR2 SMNVEV come from the germline V gene (reference sequence). V was clipped by 8 bases and J by 8 bases; unmatched bases: 3. The CDR3 bases are TGTGCCAGCGGGGACAGGGGTCATTCACCCCTCCACTTT. Amino acid sequence: CASGDRGHSPLHF.

This chain connects TRBV7-2 to TRBJ2-2; 7 bases map to TRBD1. Germline V gene sequence: CDR1 SGHTA, CDR2 FQGNSA. J was trimmed by 7 bases and V by 3 bases; bases with no gene match: 5. CDR3 length: 14 amino acids. The CDR3 region has the DNA TGTGCCAGCAGCTTGACAGGGTCGGGCGGGGAGCTGTTTTTT. This encodes CASSLTGSGGELFF. The entire variable domain, with the rest obtained from reference TRBV7-2 and TRBJ2-2, is as follows: GAGVSQSPSNKVTEKGKDVELRCDPISGHTALYWYRQSLGQGLEFLIYFQGNSAPDKSGLPSDRFSAERTGGSVSTLTIQRTQQEDSAVYLCASSLTGSGGELFFGEGSRLTVL.

Turning to this clone: The junction departs from the called germline gene at one end, perhaps through a read error. This chain's CDR3 is CSSSLGGGEQYF. Here the CDR3 DNA reads TGTTCCAGCAGCTTAGGAGGGGGAGAGCAGTACTTC. V and J are TRBV7-9 and TRBJ2-7; D assignment may be TRBD1 or TRBD2 (6 bases each). CDR3 length: 12 amino acids. Germline lookup yields CDR1 SEHNR and CDR2 FQNEAQ (reference sequence).

The chain has TRBV2 and TRBJ1-1; D is ambiguous. The CDR3 is 15 amino acids. V lost 0 bases, J lost 0 bases, and 8 bases lay in between. CDR1 SNHLY and CDR2 FYNNEI come from the germline V gene. The CDR3: CASSEAGGMNTEAFF. The CDR3 region has the DNA TGTGCCAGCAGTGAAGCTGGCGGGATGAACACTGAAGCTTTCTTT.

The chain employs TRBV7-2 and TRBJ1-1; 10 bases agree with TRBD1. This CDR3 region has 16 residues. The V gene end was trimmed by 3 bases and the J gene end by 6 bases; junction bases not matched to a gene: 10. Per germline, CDR1 SGHTA and CDR2 FQGNSA. In DNA form, the CDR3 reads TGTGCCAGCAGCTTTCAGACAGGGGGCACAGGCTCTGAAGCTTTCTTT. Translated: CASSFQTGGTGSEAFF.

This clone has a handful of counts. The chain links TRBV5-1 to TRBJ1-2; D might be TRBD1 (6 bases). Trimming pared 4 bases from V and 6 bases from J, leaving 10 bases between. The CDR3 runs 12 residues. Looked up from germline, CDR1 is SGHRS and CDR2 is YFSETQ. CDR3: CASSRRGDGYTF. The CDR3 DNA reads as TGCGCCAGCAGCCGCAGGGGAGATGGCTACACCTTC.

Only one count was recorded for this clone. The chain uses TRBV4-3 and TRBJ1-1; no reliable D call. The CDR3 runs 14 residues. CDR1 and CDR2 (germline): LGHNA, YSLEER. Trimming removed 1 base from V and 4 bases from J, with 10 bases in between. CDR3 nucleotide sequence: TGCGCCAGCAGCCAAGGGGTGGCGGGCACTGAAGCTTTCTTT. This sequence encodes CASSQGVAGTEAFF.

The chain links TRBV6-5 to TRBJ1-1; D is perhaps TRBD1 (6 bases). The germline V gene encodes CDR1 MNHEY and CDR2 SVGAGI. V lost 5 bases to trimming and J lost 5 bases, with 9 bases between them. The CDR3 sequence is 12 residues long. The CDR3 DNA reads as TGTGCCAGCAGTAACAGGGTGACTGAAGCTTTCTTT. This encodes CASSNRVTEAFF.

In its sample, this clone was seen a few times. The chain links TRBV30 to TRBJ1-1; D is perhaps TRBD1 (5 bases). This CDR3 is 12 amino acids long. CDR1 is GTSNPN, CDR2 SVGIG, per germline (reference sequence). With 4 bases removed from V and 2 bases from J, the gap between germline ends came to 8 bases. The CDR3 DNA follows: TGTGCCTGGATGACAGATAACACTGAAGCTTTCTTT. Protein product: CAWMTDNTEAFF.

This clone was counted only a few times. The genes are TRBV4-2 and TRBJ1-6, with 7 bases aligning to TRBD1. Germline V CDR1 and CDR2: LGHNA, YNFKEQ. This CDR3 contains 16 residues. After removal of 0 bases from V and 8 bases from J, the junction contained 7 bases not matched to a gene. Here the CDR3 DNA reads TGTGCCAGCAGCCAAGATTTGACCAGGGGGGATTCACCCCTCCACTTT. As protein: CASSQDLTRGDSPLHF.

This chain connects TRBV18 to TRBJ2-7; 10 positions agree with TRBD2. With V trimmed by 0 bases and J by 3 bases, 8 bases remained unmatched. The CDR3 loop spans 17 amino acids. Germline V CDR1 and CDR2: KGHSH, LQKENI. The CDR3 DNA is TGTGCCAGCTCACCACCCCCGAAGCGGGGGGGTGTCTACGAGCAGTACTTC. It codes for CASSPPPKRGGVYEQYF. The whole variable domain, filled in from reference TRBV18 and TRBJ2-7, reads NAGVMQNPRHLVRRRGQEARLRCSPMKGHSHVYWYRQLPEEGLKFMVYLQKENIIDESGMPKERFSAEFPKEGPSILRIQQVVRGDSAAYFCASSPPPKRGGVYEQYFGPGTRLTVT.